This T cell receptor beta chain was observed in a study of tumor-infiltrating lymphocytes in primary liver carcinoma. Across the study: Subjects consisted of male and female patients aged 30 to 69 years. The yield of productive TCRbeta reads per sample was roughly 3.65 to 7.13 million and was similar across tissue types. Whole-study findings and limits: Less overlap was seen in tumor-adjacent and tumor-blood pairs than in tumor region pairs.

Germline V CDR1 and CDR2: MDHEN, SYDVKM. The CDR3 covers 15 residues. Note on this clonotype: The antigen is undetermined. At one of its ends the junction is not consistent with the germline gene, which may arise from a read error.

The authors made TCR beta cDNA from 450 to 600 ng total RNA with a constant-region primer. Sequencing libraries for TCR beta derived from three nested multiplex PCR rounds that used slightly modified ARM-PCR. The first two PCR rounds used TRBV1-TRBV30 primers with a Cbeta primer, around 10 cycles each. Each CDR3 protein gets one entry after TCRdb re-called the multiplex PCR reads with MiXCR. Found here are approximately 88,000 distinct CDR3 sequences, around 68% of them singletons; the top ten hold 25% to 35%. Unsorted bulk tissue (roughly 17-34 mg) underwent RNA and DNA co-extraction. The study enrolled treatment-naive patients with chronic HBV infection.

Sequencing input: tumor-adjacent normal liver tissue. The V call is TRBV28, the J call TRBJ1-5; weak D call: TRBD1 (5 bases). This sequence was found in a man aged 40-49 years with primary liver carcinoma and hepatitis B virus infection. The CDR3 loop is CTSSKRQTSNQPQHF. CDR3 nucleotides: TGTACCAGCAGCAAAAGACAGACTAGCAATCAGCCCCAGCATTTT.